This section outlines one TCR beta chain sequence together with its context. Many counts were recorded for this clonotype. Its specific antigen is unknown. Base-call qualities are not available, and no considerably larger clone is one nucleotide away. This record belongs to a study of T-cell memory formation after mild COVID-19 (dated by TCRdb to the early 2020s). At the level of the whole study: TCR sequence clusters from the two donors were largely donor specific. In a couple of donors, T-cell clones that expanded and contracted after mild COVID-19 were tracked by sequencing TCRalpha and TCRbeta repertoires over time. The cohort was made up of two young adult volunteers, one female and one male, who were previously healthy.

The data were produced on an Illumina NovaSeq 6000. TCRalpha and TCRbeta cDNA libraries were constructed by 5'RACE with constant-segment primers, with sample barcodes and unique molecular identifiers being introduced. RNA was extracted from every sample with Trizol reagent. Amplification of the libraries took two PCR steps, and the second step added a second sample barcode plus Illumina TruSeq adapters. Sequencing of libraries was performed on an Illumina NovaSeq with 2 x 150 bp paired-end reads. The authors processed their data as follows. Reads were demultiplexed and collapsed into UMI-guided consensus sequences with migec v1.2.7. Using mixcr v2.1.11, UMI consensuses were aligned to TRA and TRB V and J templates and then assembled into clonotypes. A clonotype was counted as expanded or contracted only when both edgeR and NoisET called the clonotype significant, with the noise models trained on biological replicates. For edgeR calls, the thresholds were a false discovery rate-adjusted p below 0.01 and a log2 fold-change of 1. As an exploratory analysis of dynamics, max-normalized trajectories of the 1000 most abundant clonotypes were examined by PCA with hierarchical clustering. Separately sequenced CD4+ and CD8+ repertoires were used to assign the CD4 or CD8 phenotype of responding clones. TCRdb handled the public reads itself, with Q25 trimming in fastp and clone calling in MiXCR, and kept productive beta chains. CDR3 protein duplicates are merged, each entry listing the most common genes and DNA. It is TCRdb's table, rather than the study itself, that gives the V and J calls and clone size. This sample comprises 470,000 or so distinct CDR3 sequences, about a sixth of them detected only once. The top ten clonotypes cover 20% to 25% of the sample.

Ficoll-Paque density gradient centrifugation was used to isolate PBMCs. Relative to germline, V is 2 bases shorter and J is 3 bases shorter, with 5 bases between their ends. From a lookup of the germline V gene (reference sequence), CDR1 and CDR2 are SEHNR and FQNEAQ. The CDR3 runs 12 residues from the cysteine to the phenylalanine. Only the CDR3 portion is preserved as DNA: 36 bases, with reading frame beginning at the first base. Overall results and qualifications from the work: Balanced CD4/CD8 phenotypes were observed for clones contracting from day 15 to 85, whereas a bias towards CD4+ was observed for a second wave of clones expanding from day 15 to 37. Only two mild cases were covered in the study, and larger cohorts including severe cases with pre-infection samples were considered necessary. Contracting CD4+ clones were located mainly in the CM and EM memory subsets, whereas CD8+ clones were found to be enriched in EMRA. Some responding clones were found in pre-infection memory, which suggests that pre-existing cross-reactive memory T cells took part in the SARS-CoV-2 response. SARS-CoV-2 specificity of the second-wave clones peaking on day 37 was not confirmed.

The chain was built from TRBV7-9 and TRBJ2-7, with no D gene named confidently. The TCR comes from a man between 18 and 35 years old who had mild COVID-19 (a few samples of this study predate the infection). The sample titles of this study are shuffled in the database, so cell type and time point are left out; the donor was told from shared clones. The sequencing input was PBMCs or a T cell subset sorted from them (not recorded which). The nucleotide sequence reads TGTGCCAGCAGCTTAAACAGCTACGAGCAGTACTTC. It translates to CASSLNSYEQYF. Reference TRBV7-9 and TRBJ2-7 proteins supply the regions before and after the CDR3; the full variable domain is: DTGVSQNPRHKITKRGQNVTFRCDPISEHNRLYWYRQTLGQGPEFLTYFQNEAQLEKSRLLSDRFSAERPKGSFSTLEIQRTEQGDSAMYLCASSLNSYEQYFGPGTRLTVT.